The 23 T cell receptor beta chains given below trace back to one sample, sequenced in a study of identical twins. TCRdb called the 5' RACE reads again in MiXCR, with one record for every CDR3 protein. The repertoire holds over 250,000 distinct CDR3 sequences, with 8% to 9.5% as singletons. These data were also reused for a study on yellow fever vaccine responses in identical twins.

Material: CD8+ T cells sorted from blood. Source of these receptors: a woman in her late teens or twenties in good health.

The chain joins TRBV15 to TRBJ2-3; D remains ambiguous. The germline CDR1 and CDR2 sequences are LNHNV and YYDKDF (reference sequence). This CDR3 spans 14 amino acids. Trimming took 0 bases from V and 4 from J, leaving 8 bases between them. DNA of the CDR3: TGTGCCACCAGCAGAGATTTTGAGTCAGATACGCAGTATTTT. This codes for CATSRDFESDTQYF. Based on the CDR3 plus reference TRBV15 and TRBJ2-3, the full variable domain is DAMVIQNPRYQVTQFGKPVTLSCSQTLNHNVMYWYQQKSSQAPKLLFHYYDKDFNNEADTPDNFQSRRPNTSFCFLDIRSPGLGDTAMYLCATSRDFESDTQYFGPGTRLTVL.

The chain couples TRBV15 to TRBJ1-5; possibly TRBD1 for D (6 bases). This CDR3 contains 15 residues. V lost 4 bases and J lost 0, with 10 bases in between. The germline V gene has CDR1 LNHNV and CDR2 YYDKDF (reference sequence). In DNA form, the CDR3 reads TGTGCCACCAGCACCACAGGGAATAGCAATCAGCCCCAGCATTTT. Its translation: CATSTTGNSNQPQHF.

This clonotype has ten or more counts. The chain joins TRBV5-1 to TRBJ2-7, with D maybe TRBD2 (6 bases). This CDR3 spans 15 amino acids. The V gene's germline CDR1 is SGHRS and CDR2 YFSETQ. V lost 4 bases, J lost 4 bases, and 18 bases lay in between. CDR3 region: CASSPYSGETYEQYF. DNA of the CDR3: TGCGCCAGCAGCCCCTACTCGGGAGAAACGTACGAGCAGTACTTC.

The sample holds many counts of this clonotype. J is TRBJ2-7 and V is TRBV6-1; tentatively, D is TRBD1 or TRBD2 (6 bases each). From germline, CDR1 is MNHNS and CDR2 SASEGT. V shed 5 bases and J shed 2 bases, with 19 bases lying between them. This CDR3 has 16 residues. For the CDR3, the DNA is TGTGCCAGCAGTCCCGTAGGAGGGGGGACCACCTACGAGCAGTACTTC. It codes for CASSPVGGGTTYEQYF.

Concerning this clonotype: Compared with germline, one end of the junction differs, possibly owing to a read error. The V gene is TRBV27, the J gene TRBJ2-7, with TRBD2 as a possible D gene (6 bases). From germline, CDR1 is MNHEY and CDR2 SMNVEV (reference sequence). This CDR3 comprises 14 residues. CDR3 amino acids: CASTLFGGSYEQSF. The CDR3 DNA reads TGTGCCAGCACCCTCTTCGGGGGTTCCTACGAGCAGTCCTTC.

The chain uses TRBV20-1 and TRBJ2-5; D perhaps matches TRBD2 (5 bases). V was pared by 5 bases and J by 4 bases, with 23 bases between. From germline, CDR1 is DFQATT and CDR2 SNEGSKA (reference sequence). The CDR3 totals 16 residues. The CDR3 here is CSAPDFARGVGETQYF. CDR3 coding DNA: TGCAGTGCTCCGGATTTCGCACGGGGAGTGGGAGAGACCCAGTACTTC.

There are many counts of this clonotype. This chain connects TRBV7-8 to TRBJ2-1; 10 nucleotides line up with TRBD2. The trim removed 2 bases at V and 10 bases at J, leaving 5 bases unmatched. Germline assignment: CDR1 SGHVS and CDR2 FQNEAQ. This CDR3 comprises 14 residues. Written as DNA, the CDR3 is TGTGCCAGCAGCTTACCCCTAGCGGGAGAAGAGCAGTTCTTC. It codes for CASSLPLAGEEQFF.

The chain employs TRBV25-1 and TRBJ2-3, with a tentative D call TRBD2 (5 bases). V lost 1 base and J lost 11, with 25 bases in between. The CDR3 has 17 amino acids. From germline, CDR1 is MGHDK and CDR2 SYGVNS. This CDR3 reads CASSEFALRSSPGGQYF. In DNA, the CDR3 is TGTGCCAGCAGTGAATTTGCCCTCCGGAGCAGTCCCGGAGGGCAGTATTTT. Full variable domain (rest looked up from reference TRBV25-1 and TRBJ2-3): EADIYQTPRYLVIGTGKKITLECSQTMGHDKMYWYQQDPGMELHLIHYSYGVNSTEKGDLSSESTVSRIRTEHFPLTLESARPSHTSQYLCASSEFALRSSPGGQYFGPGTRLTVL.

This clonotype turned up a few times. V and J are TRBV11-2 and TRBJ2-1; possible D gene TRBD1, 5 bases. CDR1 and CDR2 (germline): SGHAT, FQNNGV. Trimming took off 5 bases at V and 6 bases at J, with 14 bases between the two ends. This CDR3 is 14 amino acids long. CDR3 in amino acids: CASSQTGVGNEQFF. Here the CDR3 DNA reads TGTGCCAGCAGCCAAACAGGAGTGGGCAATGAGCAGTTCTTC.

This clonotype was detected many times. The chain links TRBV5-1 to TRBJ2-1; D perhaps matches TRBD2 (6 bases). V lost 5 bases and J lost 0, with 15 bases in between. CDR1 is SGHRS and CDR2 is YFSETQ in the germline V gene. The CDR3 has 16 amino acids. CDR3 residues: CASRRSTSPSYNEQFF. The CDR3 region has the DNA TGCGCCAGCAGACGAAGTACTAGCCCCTCCTACAATGAGCAGTTCTTC.

J is TRBJ2-7 and V is TRBV19; 10 bases map to TRBD2. Germline-derived CDR1 and CDR2 are LNHDA and SQIVND (reference sequence). V shed 5 bases and J 2 bases; nucleotides not matched to a gene: 3. The CDR3 runs 14 residues. The CDR3, as DNA: TGTGCCAGTAGTCGGACTAGCGGTACCTACGAGCAGTACTTC. Residues: CASSRTSGTYEQYF. Drawing the rest from reference TRBV19 and TRBJ2-7, the complete variable domain is DGGITQSPKYLFRKEGQNVTLSCEQNLNHDAMYWYRQDPGQGLRLIYYSQIVNDFQKGDIAEGYSVSREKKESFPLTVTSAQKNPTAFYLCASSRTSGTYEQYFGPGTRLTVT.

This chain connects TRBV11-1 to TRBJ2-3; no reliable D call. The CDR3 sequence is 15 residues long. CDR1 is SGHAT and CDR2 is FQDESV in the germline V gene (reference sequence). Trimming shortened V by 1 base and J by 3 bases, and 11 bases separated the two germline ends. CDR3 sequence reads: CASSLVGLDTDTQYF. The CDR3 DNA follows: TGTGCCAGCAGCTTAGTAGGTCTCGATACAGATACGCAGTATTTT.

Only a few counts were recorded for this clonotype. The chain carries TRBV10-3 and TRBJ2-7; maybe TRBD2 (6 bases). Per the germline V gene, CDR1 is ENHRY and CDR2 is SYGVKD. The CDR3 extends over 15 amino acids. Trimming shortened V by 0 bases and J by 0 bases, and 9 bases separated the two germline ends. The CDR3 DNA sequence: TGTGCCATCAGTGAGTCGACGGGAGTCTCCTACGAGCAGTACTTC. Translating it yields CAISESTGVSYEQYF.

This clonotype showed up just a few times. This chain joins TRBV30 and TRBJ2-2; D perhaps matches TRBD2 (5 bases). CDR1 GTSNPN and CDR2 SVGIG come from the germline V gene (reference sequence). V lost 5 bases and J lost 8, with 12 bases in between. The CDR3 is made up of 12 amino acids. As DNA, the CDR3 is TGTGCCTGGGAAGGAGGTTCTGGGGAGCTGTTTTTT. It translates to CAWEGGSGELFF.

This clonotype was seen repeatedly, ten times or more. The chain recombines TRBV5-1 with TRBJ2-7; D gene unclear. Deletions cut 1 base from V and 2 bases from J, with 13 bases between. Germline V lookup: CDR1 SGHRS, CDR2 YFSETQ. The CDR3 is 15 residues long. Here the CDR3 reads CASSLSPGFTYEQYF. CDR3 DNA: TGCGCCAGCAGCTTGAGTCCCGGATTCACCTACGAGCAGTACTTC.

This clonotype showed up many times. This chain joins TRBV14 and TRBJ1-2; D is uncertain. CDR3 size: 13 residues. Germline V gene data show CDR1 as SGHDN and CDR2 as FVKESK. Trimming stripped 0 bases from V and 13 bases from J, with 15 bases between. CDR3 nucleotides: TGTGCCAGCAGCCAAGATGGGCAGGAGGACCCCACCTTC. Its protein is CASSQDGQEDPTF.

This chain uses TRBV20-1 with TRBJ2-7; D unresolved. CDR1 and CDR2 (germline): DFQATT, SNEGSKA (reference sequence). This CDR3 contains 14 residues. Deletions cut 3 bases from V and 1 base from J, with 13 bases between. CDR3 region: CSARVFDWSYEQYF. The CDR3 DNA reads as TGCAGTGCTAGGGTTTTCGACTGGTCCTACGAGCAGTACTTC.

This clonotype was seen ten or more times. The CDR3 bases are TGTGCCAGCAGTTTCGCCGGGACTAGCGTCTACAATGAGCAGTTCTTC. This encodes CASSFAGTSVYNEQFF. The chain has TRBV6-5 and TRBJ2-1, with 10 nucleotides matching TRBD2. CDR1 is MNHEY, CDR2 SVGAGI, per germline. V lost 4 bases to trimming and J lost 3 bases; unmatched junction nucleotides: 6. The length of the CDR3 is 16 residues.

This clonotype was seen a few times. This chain joins TRBV29-1 and TRBJ2-2; the D is unclear. CDR1 and CDR2 from the germline V gene are SQVTM and ANQGSEA. The CDR3 sequence is 12 residues long. Trimming stripped 5 bases from V and 4 bases from J, with 8 bases between. The CDR3 reads CSVYYLTGELFF. Written as DNA, the CDR3 is TGCAGCGTTTATTACCTCACCGGGGAGCTGTTTTTT.

The CDR3 region has the DNA TGTGCCTGGACTAGCGGGGGGTTCGAGCAGTACTTC. Amino acids: CAWTSGGFEQYF. This chain joins TRBV30 and TRBJ2-7; 11 nucleotides line up with TRBD2. V gave up 4 bases and J gave up 6 bases; unmatched junction bases: 2. This CDR3 is built from 12 residues. Per the germline V gene, CDR1 is GTSNPN and CDR2 is SVGIG (reference sequence).

This clonotype was recorded many times. This rearrangement joins TRBV27 to TRBJ2-7; D uncertain. This CDR3 has 14 amino acids. V dropped 5 bases and J dropped 2 bases, with 13 bases sitting between them. Germline-derived CDR1 and CDR2 are MNHEY and SMNVEV (reference sequence). This CDR3 reads CASSPASDAYEQYF. In DNA, the CDR3 is TGTGCCAGCAGTCCGGCCTCGGACGCCTACGAGCAGTACTTC.

The chain joins TRBV7-9 to TRBJ2-5; 9 positions match TRBD1. V lost 5 bases to trimming and J lost 5 bases; unmatched junction nucleotides: 9. The length of the CDR3 is 15 residues. Germline-derived CDR1 and CDR2 are SEHNR and FQNEAQ (reference sequence). CDR3 sequence (DNA): TGTGCCAGCAGCACCCCGCCCGGGACAGGGGAGACCCAGTACTTC. This gives the protein CASSTPPGTGETQYF.

This clonotype was recorded many times. The chain recombines TRBV30 with TRBJ2-2; D remains unclear. Per germline, CDR1 GTSNPN and CDR2 SVGIG (reference sequence). The CDR3 loop spans 12 amino acids. The V gene lost 5 bases and the J gene lost 4 bases, with 8 bases spanning the gap. The CDR3 protein is CAWGPLTGELFF. CDR3 bases: TGTGCCTGGGGACCACTCACCGGGGAGCTGTTTTTT.